A selection of T cell receptor beta chains follows, all from one sample in a study of control samples from healthy donors and cancer patients. Sequencing was performed with immunoSEQ multiplex PCR; in TCRdb, only in-frame clones are kept and a portion is missing. The table includes 120,000 or so clones, 91% detected once. Sequencing input: blood. All receptors derive from a young woman in good health. Both conserved end residues are part of each CDR3. The D gene is left open where the match is weak. Clone size, where shown, is once, few, many, or a class for clones that have expanded.

v_gene	d_gene	abundance	j_gene	CDR3nt	CDR3aa
TRBV7-2	.	.	TRBJ1-3	TGTGCCAGCAGCATGGGACCCGGGAACACCATATATTTT	CASSMGPGNTIYF
TRBV27	TRBD1	.	TRBJ1-5	TGTGCCAGCAGTTCCTCAACAGGGGCTCAGCCCCAGCATTTT	CASSSSTGAQPQHF
TRBV30	.	.	TRBJ2-7	TGTGCCTGGAGTACGACTTACGAGCAGTACTTC	CAWSTTYEQYF
TRBV28	.	.	TRBJ2-1	TGTGCCAGCAGTTTCGTCAGGGTGGCGGGCTACAATGAGCAGTTCTTC	CASSFVRVAGYNEQFF
TRBV29-1	.	once	TRBJ1-1	TGCAGCGTTGAAGATGGAGGGGGGGAGAGGAACACTGAAGCTTTCTTT	CSVEDGGGERNTEAFF
TRBV10-3	.	.	TRBJ1-6	TGTGCCACCCGTGTTCAGGGTACTGGTTCACCCCTCCACTTT	CATRVQGTGSPLHF
TRBV12-3/TRBV12-4	.	.	TRBJ2-7	TGTGCCAGCAGTTTAGCGGAGGGAAACGAGCAGTACTTC	CASSLAEGNEQYF
TRBV7-2	TRBD1	.	TRBJ1-6	TGTGCCAGCAGCTCACAGGGGACAAAAAATAATTCACCCCTCCACTTT	CASSSQGTKNNSPLHF
TRBV5-4	TRBD1	once	TRBJ1-2	TGTGCCAGCAGCTTGGGTACAGGGGGGTATGGCTACACCTTC	CASSLGTGGYGYTF
TRBV10-3	TRBD1	.	TRBJ1-2	TGTGCCATCAGCGAACAGGGGGTGAACTATGGCTACACCTTC	CAISEQGVNYGYTF
TRBV7-3	.	.	TRBJ2-3	TGTGCCAGCAGCTTAGTCAGTACAGATACGCAGTATTTT	CASSLVSTDTQYF
TRBV29-1	TRBD1	few	TRBJ2-2	TGCAGCGTGGGACAGGGTCCCGGGGAGCTGTTTTTT	CSVGQGPGELFF
TRBV29-1	.	.	TRBJ1-2	TGCAGCGTTGAAGACACATCACTGCATGGCTACACCTTC	CSVEDTSLHGYTF
TRBV4-1	TRBD2	.	TRBJ2-7	TGCGCCAGCAGCCAAAAACGCGGGAGCCCCTACGAGCAGTACTTC	CASSQKRGSPYEQYF
TRBV7-9	.	.	TRBJ1-1	TGTGCCAGCAGCTTAACAGGGTCTGAAGCTTTCTTT	CASSLTGSEAFF
TRBV21-1	.	once	TRBJ1-5	TGTGCCAGCAGCAAGATCCCACAGGGGGCCCAAGAATTGCCCCAGCATTTT	CASSKIPQGAQELPQHF
TRBV27	TRBD1	once	TRBJ1-4	TGTGCCAGCAGCCTACACAGGGGTGAAAAACTGTTTTTT	CASSLHRGEKLFF
TRBV7-9	.	.	TRBJ1-3	TGTGCCAGCAGCTCCGACAGAAACTCTGGAAACACCATATATTTT	CASSSDRNSGNTIYF
TRBV7-9	TRBD2	.	TRBJ2-5	TGTGCCAGCAGTCCCCGAAGGACTAGCGTACAAGAGACCCAGTACTTC	CASSPRRTSVQETQYF
TRBV5-1	.	.	TRBJ2-3	TGCGCCAGCAGCTTGGAACCCACAGATACGCAGTATTTT	CASSLEPTDTQYF
TRBV2	TRBD2	.	TRBJ2-2	TGTGCCAGCCGAACTAGCGGGGGGAACACCGGGGAGCTGTTTTTT	CASRTSGGNTGELFF
TRBV5-4	.	once	TRBJ2-2	TGTGCCAGCAGCTTGAGGGGCGGGGAGCTGTTTTTT	CASSLRGGELFF
TRBV6-2/TRBV6-3	.	.	TRBJ1-1	TGTGCCAGCAGTTACAGGTTGGGGGACACTGAAGCTTTCTTT	CASSYRLGDTEAFF
TRBV7-8	TRBD1	.	TRBJ2-2	TGTGCCAGCAGTCGAATCGGGACAGGAAACACCGGGGAGCTGTTTTTT	CASSRIGTGNTGELFF
TRBV30	.	.	TRBJ2-1	TGTGCCTGGAGTGCCCCCGGTGGGGGGGAGCAGTTCTTC	CAWSAPGGGEQFF
TRBV19	.	.	TRBJ1-2	TGTGCCAGTAGTACGACACGGGAGAAGCCCCATGGCTACACCTTC	CASSTTREKPHGYTF
TRBV7-3	.	few	TRBJ1-1	TGTGCCAGCAGTTGGACAGCGAACACTGAAGCTTTCTTT	CASSWTANTEAFF
TRBV15	.	.	TRBJ1-1	TGTGCCACCAGCAGAGGGCGGGGGCAGAGCACTGAAGCTTTCTTT	CATSRGRGQSTEAFF
TRBV28	TRBD1	.	TRBJ1-2	TGTGCCAGCAGTCCCCGGAGCGGACAGGGGGGCTATGGCTACACCTTC	CASSPRSGQGGYGYTF
TRBV7-9	TRBD2	.	TRBJ2-1	TGTGCCAGCAGCTTATGGGAGGGAGGGGACCATGATGAGCAGTTCTTC	CASSLWEGGDHDEQFF
TRBV7-2	.	.	TRBJ2-1	TGTGCCAGCAGCTTAAGGTGGACTAACTACAATGAGCAGTTCTTC	CASSLRWTNYNEQFF
TRBV6-2/TRBV6-3	TRBD1	.	TRBJ2-5	TGTGCCAGCAGTCAGGGGGTATTTACCCAGTACTTC	CASSQGVFTQYF
TRBV6-2/TRBV6-3	.	.	TRBJ1-1	TGTGCCAGCAGTTACGGGGGGCATACAGTGAACACTGAAGCTTTCTTT	CASSYGGHTVNTEAFF
TRBV28	.	.	TRBJ1-5	TGTGCCAGCAAGGGAAGTACAGGTTCCCTCAATCAGCCCCAGCATTTT	CASKGSTGSLNQPQHF
TRBV7-9	.	few	TRBJ2-3	TGTGCCAGCAGCTTAGGACTGAGCACAGATACGCAGTATTTT	CASSLGLSTDTQYF
TRBV30	.	.	TRBJ2-7	TGTGCCTGGGTAAAGGACGGGACGAATTACTACGAGCAGTACTTC	CAWVKDGTNYYEQYF
TRBV6-5	.	.	TRBJ2-7	TGTGCCAGCGATGAATGGCAGGGAGCCCCCTACGAGCAGTACTTC	CASDEWQGAPYEQYF
TRBV28	.	.	TRBJ1-1	TGTGCCAGCAGCCCTGGGTGGGGGGGTGTAGCTTTCTTT	CASSPGWGGVAFF
TRBV10-3	.	.	TRBJ1-2	TGTGCCATCAGTGGGGGGACAACAGCTAACTATGGCTACACCTTC	CAISGGTTANYGYTF
TRBV15	.	.	TRBJ2-5	TGTGCCACCACCCCGGGGGGCCGGGAGACCCAGTACTTC	CATTPGGRETQYF
TRBV6-2/TRBV6-3	.	once	TRBJ2-3	TGTGCCAGCAGTTACGGAGGGGGATGGACAGATACGCAGTATTTT	CASSYGGGWTDTQYF
TRBV5-1	TRBD2	once	TRBJ2-5	TGCGCCAGCAGCTTCGGGACTAAAGAGACCCAGTACTTC	CASSFGTKETQYF
TRBV18	.	once	TRBJ1-1	TGTGCCAGCTCACCACCCCCCGCGAACACTGAAGCTTTCTTT	CASSPPPANTEAFF
TRBV28	.	.	TRBJ2-4	TGTGCCAGCAGTTATGCGGGCCAGCCCGTAAACATTCAGTACTTC	CASSYAGQPVNIQYF
TRBV6-5	.	.	TRBJ2-5	TGTGCCAGCACTCTTTTTAGGGAGACCCAGTACTTC	CASTLFRETQYF
TRBV2	.	.	TRBJ1-1	TGTGCCAGCAAGACAGAGATAATGAACACTGAAGCTTTCTTT	CASKTEIMNTEAFF
TRBV28	TRBD1	.	TRBJ1-5	TGTGCCAGCAGGACACGAGGGGGCACAGGGAATCAGCCCCAGCATTTT	CASRTRGGTGNQPQHF
TRBV6-2/TRBV6-3	.	.	TRBJ2-7	TGTGCCAGCAGTTACGCTGGACCATCTTACGAGCAGTACTTC	CASSYAGPSYEQYF
TRBV5-1	.	.	TRBJ2-5	TGCGCCAGCAGCCCCGCCGGGGAGACCCAGTACTTC	CASSPAGETQYF
TRBV19	.	.	TRBJ1-2	TGTGCCAGTAGTATTGCAGGGTATGGCTACACCTTC	CASSIAGYGYTF
TRBV18	.	.	TRBJ2-1	TGTGCCAGCTCACCGATCGGGGGATTCGGCGGGAATGAGCAGTTCTTC	CASSPIGGFGGNEQFF
TRBV9	.	.	TRBJ1-5	TGTGCCAGCAGCGTAGGCCCCGCCAGCAATCAGCCCCAGCATTTT	CASSVGPASNQPQHF
TRBV28	.	once	TRBJ2-7	TGTGCCAGCAGCACAGACAGACCAAGAGATAGGTACGAGCAGTACTTC	CASSTDRPRDRYEQYF